The rows below give T cell receptor beta chains drawn from one sample of a study of T cell changes during pregnancy in multiple sclerosis. TCRdb keeps only in-frame clones here, not all; method: immunoSEQ multiplex PCR. Among about 110,000 clones, about 90% were seen once, and the ten largest hold 1.6%. Specimen: peripheral blood, collected before pregnancy. These receptors came from a female donor with multiple sclerosis, enrolled in a pregnancy study. CDR3s include the opening cysteine and the closing phenylalanine or tryptophan. Fields, in order: D gene, V gene, clone size, J gene, CDR3 protein, CDR3 DNA. D genes are given only for firm matches. A row's size may be missing; if present it is once, few, many or a size class.

NA	TRBV29-1	NA	TRBJ1-1	CSVETDEAFF	TGCAGCGTTGAAACTGATGAAGCTTTCTTT
NA	TRBV29-1	NA	TRBJ1-2	CSVEDANYGYTF	TGCAGCGTTGAAGATGCGAACTATGGCTACACCTTC
NA	TRBV6-1	NA	TRBJ1-1	CADRDLNTEAFF	TGTGCCGACCGGGATTTGAACACTGAAGCTTTCTTT
NA	TRBV28	NA	TRBJ1-6	CASSRGPRNSPLHF	TGTGCCAGCAGTCGCGGGCCTCGGAATTCACCCCTCCACTTT
NA	TRBV11-3	once	TRBJ1-1	CASKETALTEAFF	TGTGCCAGCAAGGAGACAGCTTTAACTGAAGCTTTCTTT
NA	TRBV7-3	NA	TRBJ2-3	CASSLRTSSTDTQYF	TGTGCCAGCAGCTTACGGACTTCGAGCACAGATACGCAGTATTTT
TRBD1	TRBV27	NA	TRBJ2-7	CASSLVGVQGTYEQYF	TGTGCCAGCAGTTTAGTGGGGGTACAGGGGACCTACGAGCAGTACTTC
TRBD1	TRBV5-1	NA	TRBJ1-1	CASSLLWTGGRNTEAFF	TGCGCCAGCAGCTTGTTGTGGACAGGGGGCAGAAACACTGAAGCTTTCTTT
NA	TRBV29-1	NA	TRBJ2-1	CSVDVEQSRKQFF	TGCAGCGTTGATGTGGAACAGTCGCGAAAGCAGTTCTTC
NA	TRBV9	NA	TRBJ1-1	CASSVLLEPGTEAFF	TGTGCCAGCAGCGTATTACTGGAGCCGGGGACTGAAGCTTTCTTT
NA	TRBV7-8	NA	TRBJ2-2	CASSLGTSETGELFF	TGTGCCAGCAGCTTGGGCACTTCTGAGACCGGGGAGCTGTTTTTT
TRBD1	TRBV11-2	NA	TRBJ2-5	CASSLEEDRQETQYF	TGTGCCAGCAGCTTAGAAGAGGACAGGCAAGAGACCCAGTACTTC
NA	TRBV28	NA	TRBJ1-2	CASKNPGDNGYTF	TGTGCCAGCAAAAACCCAGGGGATAATGGCTACACCTTC
NA	TRBV18	NA	TRBJ1-6	CASSPTRDSYNSPLHF	TGTGCCAGCTCACCAACCAGGGATTCCTATAATTCACCCCTCCACTTT
NA	TRBV6-6	NA	TRBJ2-7	CASGERRAYEQYF	TGTGCCAGCGGAGAAAGGCGCGCCTACGAGCAGTACTTC
NA	TRBV15	NA	TRBJ2-3	CATSRNEADPTDTQYF	TGTGCCACCAGCAGAAACGAAGCGGATCCCACAGATACGCAGTATTTT
NA	TRBV19	NA	TRBJ1-2	CASSIRSRNYGYTF	TGTGCCAGTAGTATTCGGTCCCGCAACTATGGCTACACCTTC
TRBD1	TRBV7-3	NA	TRBJ1-1	CASSPGGTEAFF	TGTGCCAGCAGCCCAGGGGGCACTGAAGCTTTCTTT
TRBD1	TRBV19	NA	TRBJ1-5	CASSIGQGFTNQPQHF	TGTGCCAGTAGTATCGGACAGGGGTTTACTAATCAGCCCCAGCATTTT
TRBD2	TRBV27	NA	TRBJ2-5	CASEREGYQETQYF	TGTGCCAGCGAACGGGAGGGGTACCAAGAGACCCAGTACTTC
TRBD2	TRBV7-8	NA	TRBJ2-5	CASSLILAGEETQYF	TGTGCCAGCAGCTTAATCCTAGCGGGGGAAGAGACCCAGTACTTC
TRBD1	TRBV28	NA	TRBJ2-4	CASSSQGASAKNIQYF	TGTGCCAGCAGCTCACAGGGGGCTTCGGCCAAAAACATTCAGTACTTC
TRBD1	TRBV9	NA	TRBJ1-4	CASSPQTGGADEKLFF	TGTGCCAGCAGCCCTCAAACAGGGGGCGCCGATGAAAAACTGTTTTTT
TRBD1	TRBV2	NA	TRBJ1-2	CASRKGQQANYGYTF	TGTGCCAGCAGGAAGGGACAGCAAGCTAACTATGGCTACACCTTC
NA	TRBV25-1	few	TRBJ1-2	CASSVAGLGYGYTF	TGTGCCAGCAGTGTCGCGGGGCTTGGATATGGCTACACCTTC
NA	TRBV14	NA	TRBJ2-1	CASSARQGLNEQFF	TGTGCCAGCAGCGCGAGACAGGGACTTAATGAGCAGTTCTTC
TRBD1	TRBV7-9	NA	TRBJ1-2	CASSSQGVAGYTF	TGTGCCAGCAGCTCACAGGGGGTCGCGGGCTACACCTTC
TRBD2	TRBV7-3	NA	TRBJ2-1	CASSETSGGYNEQFF	TGTGCCAGCAGCGAAACTAGCGGGGGGTACAATGAGCAGTTCTTC
NA	TRBV7-9	NA	TRBJ2-1	CASSQTISYNEQFF	TGTGCCAGCAGCCAGACTATATCCTACAATGAGCAGTTCTTC